Included here is one TCR beta chain sequence, with context. The data stem from a study of T cell changes during pregnancy in multiple sclerosis. V lost 7 bases to trimming and J lost 2 bases; unmatched junction nucleotides: 3. The CDR3 sequence is 14 residues long. Per germline, CDR1 SGHRS and CDR2 YFSETQ. The repertoire was sequenced with immunoSEQ multiplex PCR; TCRdb's copy has only in-frame clones and lacks some. The table lists fewer than 60,000 clones, around nine tenths of them singletons. Material: CD4+ T cells from peripheral blood mononuclear cells, obtained after pregnancy. The rearrangement joins TRBV5-1 to TRBJ2-2; 9 positions agree with TRBD1. The clonotype originates from a female donor with multiple sclerosis, enrolled in a pregnancy study. The CDR3 spells CASWTGVNTGELFF. Here the CDR3 DNA reads TGCGCCAGCTGGACAGGGGTTAACACCGGGGAGCTGTTTTTT.